This T cell receptor beta chain was documented in a study of T cell responses to AZD1222 COVID-19 vaccine. Overall study findings and caveats: Only 5 or 6 AZD1222 recipients tested seropositive at baseline. The study reported that nearly half of spike-specific TCRs target unmutated variant regions.

Measured with immunoSEQ multiplex PCR; TCRdb has only the in-frame clones, and not every one. The sample has 120,000 to 150,000 clones; around 90% are singletons. A note on this clone: The antigen is undetermined.

The germline CDR1 and CDR2 sequences are SQVTM and ANQGSEA. This CDR3 region has 14 residues. The J segment lost 0 bases and the V segment lost 6 bases, leaving 5 bases of the junction unmatched. The receptor comes from an adult in good health. The rearrangement joins TRBV29-1 to TRBJ1-5, with 7 bases matching TRBD1. Material: peripheral blood, obtained on day 0 of MenACWY control vaccination. The chain's CDR3 is CSVPGQSSNQPQHF. Written as DNA, the CDR3 is TGCAGCGTGCCGGGACAGAGTAGCAATCAGCCCCAGCATTTT.